Listed below are T cell receptor beta chains from one sample, sequenced in a study of T cells in localized non-small cell lung cancer. Here immunoSEQ multiplex PCR was the method, and the copy in TCRdb shows in-frame clones only, minus some. The sample includes 86,000 or so clones, 84% seen only once; the top ten take under 3.5%. The sequences come from peripheral blood, collected before any cancer treatment. The receptors shown here come from a man aged 40 to 70 with stage I lung adenocarcinoma. Each CDR3 is given with its conserved first and last residue. The order of the fields is J gene, V gene, D gene, CDR3 protein. The D gene is left open where the match is weak.

j_gene: TRBJ2-1
v_gene: TRBV6-4
d_gene: NA
CDR3aa: CASSDGMGQTEQFF

j_gene: TRBJ1-1
v_gene: TRBV5-5
d_gene: NA
CDR3aa: CASSLVPPEAFF

j_gene: TRBJ2-1
v_gene: TRBV29-1
d_gene: NA
CDR3aa: CSVGQLYNEQFF

j_gene: TRBJ1-1
v_gene: TRBV19
d_gene: NA
CDR3aa: CASRGQASGWTEAFF

j_gene: TRBJ1-2
v_gene: TRBV7-6
d_gene: NA
CDR3aa: CASSLAEGVAYGYTF

j_gene: TRBJ2-7
v_gene: TRBV5-4
d_gene: NA
CDR3aa: CASSPRESYEQYF

j_gene: TRBJ2-5
v_gene: TRBV6-6
d_gene: NA
CDR3aa: CASSIGGETQYF

j_gene: TRBJ2-3
v_gene: TRBV9
d_gene: TRBD2
CDR3aa: CASSPVGGGTDTQYF

j_gene: TRBJ2-7
v_gene: TRBV30
d_gene: NA
CDR3aa: CAWNRLWVQYF

j_gene: TRBJ2-3
v_gene: TRBV5-1
d_gene: TRBD1
CDR3aa: CASSYRTGPSTDTQYF

j_gene: TRBJ2-3
v_gene: TRBV5-5
d_gene: NA
CDR3aa: CASSWGGVGTDTQYF

j_gene: TRBJ1-1
v_gene: TRBV25-1
d_gene: TRBD1
CDR3aa: CASAWTGAEAFF

j_gene: TRBJ2-2
v_gene: TRBV7-9
d_gene: TRBD2
CDR3aa: CASSSRRLAGITGELFF

j_gene: TRBJ2-7
v_gene: TRBV7-3
d_gene: TRBD2
CDR3aa: CASSLDPSGYEQYF

j_gene: TRBJ2-7
v_gene: TRBV2
d_gene: NA
CDR3aa: CASSYDREQYF

j_gene: TRBJ2-3
v_gene: TRBV7-9
d_gene: TRBD1
CDR3aa: CASSQRQGAPSSTDTQYF

j_gene: TRBJ2-3
v_gene: TRBV29-1
d_gene: TRBD1
CDR3aa: CSVDRGNGDTQYF

j_gene: TRBJ1-2
v_gene: TRBV27
d_gene: NA
CDR3aa: CASSLSASNPGYTF

j_gene: TRBJ2-1
v_gene: TRBV19
d_gene: NA
CDR3aa: CASSPRPYNEQFF

j_gene: TRBJ2-6
v_gene: TRBV6-6
d_gene: NA
CDR3aa: CASSPEAGANVLTF

j_gene: TRBJ2-2
v_gene: TRBV5-1
d_gene: NA
CDR3aa: CASRTRTSTGELFF

j_gene: TRBJ2-6
v_gene: TRBV5-8
d_gene: TRBD1
CDR3aa: CASSLQGARANVLTF

j_gene: TRBJ1-5
v_gene: TRBV6-1
d_gene: NA
CDR3aa: CASILGVSNQPQHF

j_gene: TRBJ1-2
v_gene: TRBV6-6
d_gene: TRBD1
CDR3aa: CASILTGSNYGYTF

j_gene: TRBJ1-3
v_gene: TRBV28
d_gene: NA
CDR3aa: CASREGAGNTIYF

j_gene: TRBJ2-1
v_gene: TRBV19
d_gene: NA
CDR3aa: CASSEGRGRNEQFF

j_gene: TRBJ1-3
v_gene: TRBV12-5
d_gene: NA
CDR3aa: CASGLGGTAGNTIYF

j_gene: TRBJ1-2
v_gene: TRBV4-1
d_gene: TRBD1
CDR3aa: CASSLQEGQAYGYTF

j_gene: TRBJ1-2
v_gene: TRBV7-2
d_gene: TRBD1
CDR3aa: CASSPGDRGGYTF

j_gene: TRBJ1-1
v_gene: TRBV6-6
d_gene: TRBD1
CDR3aa: CASSSSRGQTEAFF

j_gene: TRBJ2-7
v_gene: TRBV2
d_gene: NA
CDR3aa: CASSWANSYEQYF

j_gene: TRBJ1-2
v_gene: TRBV29-1
d_gene: TRBD1
CDR3aa: CSALTGNLNYGYTF

j_gene: TRBJ2-1
v_gene: TRBV5-1
d_gene: NA
CDR3aa: CASNIQQGSILMRNEQFF

j_gene: TRBJ1-1
v_gene: TRBV19
d_gene: NA
CDR3aa: CASSLFRLNTEAFF

j_gene: TRBJ1-3
v_gene: TRBV2
d_gene: NA
CDR3aa: CASSEEVSGNTIYF

j_gene: TRBJ2-2
v_gene: TRBV10-3
d_gene: NA
CDR3aa: CAISDWDGELFF

j_gene: TRBJ1-4
v_gene: TRBV2
d_gene: NA
CDR3aa: CASSEWRGAATNEKLFF

j_gene: TRBJ1-5
v_gene: TRBV6-6
d_gene: NA
CDR3aa: CASRQGNNQPQHF

j_gene: TRBJ1-5
v_gene: TRBV28
d_gene: TRBD1
CDR3aa: CASWEGTVRNQPQHF

j_gene: TRBJ1-1
v_gene: TRBV19
d_gene: NA
CDR3aa: CASSIDLETAKLMNTEAFF

j_gene: TRBJ1-1
v_gene: TRBV28
d_gene: NA
CDR3aa: CASSTPPNTEAFF

j_gene: TRBJ1-5
v_gene: TRBV30
d_gene: NA
CDR3aa: CAWKVGNQPQHF

j_gene: TRBJ1-2
v_gene: TRBV19
d_gene: NA
CDR3aa: CASSIRLGSNYGYTF

j_gene: TRBJ2-2
v_gene: TRBV29-1
d_gene: TRBD1
CDR3aa: CSVESDRGLGELFF

j_gene: TRBJ1-4
v_gene: TRBV7-9
d_gene: TRBD1
CDR3aa: CASSVSGTGGEKLFF

j_gene: TRBJ1-1
v_gene: TRBV25-1
d_gene: TRBD1
CDR3aa: CASTKTGGSTEAFF

j_gene: TRBJ2-7
v_gene: TRBV21-1
d_gene: NA
CDR3aa: CASSKGERGGSYEQYF

j_gene: TRBJ2-7
v_gene: TRBV13
d_gene: NA
CDR3aa: CASSLGGYRALEQYF